These 4 T cell receptor beta chains originate from one sample sequenced in a study of cytomegalovirus exposure and HLA in healthy donors. Here immunoSEQ multiplex PCR was the method, and the copy in TCRdb shows in-frame clones only, minus some. Here the sample spans around 180,000 clones, 86% being singletons. Sequenced material: PBMCs. Receptors originate from a woman aged 18 to 35 in good health and CMV-seronegative.

This sequence joins TRBV4-1 and TRBJ2-5; 7 nucleotides align to TRBD2. This CDR3 contains 17 residues. Germline CDR1 and CDR2: MGHRA and YSYEKL. With 0 bases clipped from V and 3 bases from J, the junction kept 10 bases outside the gene matches. CDR3 in DNA: TGCGCCAGCAGCCAAGATAGTTTCGGGGGGAGAGAAGAGACCCAGTACTTC. Translating it yields CASSQDSFGGREETQYF.

The chain joins TRBV9 to TRBJ2-3, with 12 nucleotides matching TRBD2. The V segment lost 3 bases and the J segment 0 bases; nucleotides outside the gene matches: 5. The germline V gene has CDR1 SGDLS and CDR2 YYNGEE. The CDR3 contains 17 residues. CDR3: CASSARLAGVSTDTQYF. DNA of the CDR3: TGTGCCAGCAGCGCCAGACTAGCGGGGGTTAGCACAGATACGCAGTATTTT.

The CDR3 spells CASSPTEPNSGANVLTF. The DNA for the CDR3 is TGTGCCAGCTCACCAACAGAACCAAACTCTGGGGCCAACGTCCTGACTTTC. The V and J genes are TRBV18 and TRBJ2-6; D is undetermined. The CDR3 loop spans 17 amino acids. Trimming cost V 2 bases and J 0 bases, with 11 bases left between them. CDR1 is KGHSH, CDR2 LQKENI, per germline.

J is TRBJ1-4 and V is TRBV6-5, with TRBD1 identical over 7 bases. The germline V gene encodes CDR1 MNHEY and CDR2 SVGAGI. There are 13 residues in the CDR3. J gave up 11 bases and V 5 bases, and 8 bases lay outside the gene matches. As DNA, the CDR3 is TGTGCCAGCAGTAAGGGGACAGCCGGGAAACTGTTTTTT. Its translation is CASSKGTAGKLFF.